This T cell receptor (beta chain) was sequenced for a study of T cell changes during pregnancy in multiple sclerosis. Looked up from germline, CDR1 is SGDLS and CDR2 is YYNGEE. The CDR3 covers 16 residues. Unmatched junction bases numbered 10, after V lost 3 bases and J lost 5 bases. Here immunoSEQ multiplex PCR was the method, and the copy in TCRdb shows in-frame clones only, minus some. The sample lists 93,000 or so clones; 85% to 95% were seen once. This chain connects TRBV9 to TRBJ2-5; the match to TRBD1 covers 10 bases. The origin of this receptor is a female donor with multiple sclerosis, enrolled in a pregnancy study. The starting material was peripheral blood, obtained after pregnancy. CDR3 loop: CASSARDRGSVETQYF. CDR3 bases: TGTGCCAGCAGCGCCCGGGACAGGGGAAGTGTGGAGACCCAGTACTTC. Full variable domain (remainder filled in from reference TRBV9 and TRBJ2-5): DSGVTQTPKHLITATGQRVTLRCSPRSGDLSVYWYQQSLDQGLQFLIQYYNGEERAKGNILERFSAQQFPDLHSELNLSSLELGDSALYFCASSARDRGSVETQYFGPGTRLLVL.